The rows below give T cell receptor beta chains drawn from one sample of a study of T cell responses to AZD1222 COVID-19 vaccine. TCRdb's table, derived via immunoSEQ multiplex PCR, lists solely in-frame clones and lacks some. Of approximately 150,000 clones listed, around 89% are singletons. Specimen: peripheral blood, collected on day 0 of AZD1222 vaccination. These receptors were taken from an adult in good health. Both conserved end residues are part of each CDR3. Clone size, where shown, is once, few, many, or a class for clones that have expanded.

abundance: NA
v_gene: TRBV12-3/TRBV12-4
j_gene: TRBJ1-1
CDR3aa: CASSFLGSAFF

abundance: NA
v_gene: TRBV24-1
j_gene: TRBJ1-2
CDR3aa: CATSQGASAGYTF

abundance: NA
v_gene: TRBV6-7
j_gene: TRBJ1-2
CDR3aa: CASSYSSGQGYGYTF

abundance: NA
v_gene: TRBV4-1
j_gene: TRBJ1-1
CDR3aa: CASSRGISGNTEAFF

abundance: NA
v_gene: TRBV19
j_gene: TRBJ1-6
CDR3aa: CASSLDRVVNSPLHF

abundance: NA
v_gene: TRBV4-2
j_gene: TRBJ1-3
CDR3aa: CASSQPDRDGNTIYF

abundance: NA
v_gene: TRBV5-1
j_gene: TRBJ1-5
CDR3aa: CASSLEGGGGQPQHF

abundance: NA
v_gene: TRBV28
j_gene: TRBJ2-1
CDR3aa: CASSQLSSYNEQFF

abundance: NA
v_gene: TRBV9
j_gene: TRBJ2-5
CDR3aa: CASRTPGRAGGPGETQYF

abundance: NA
v_gene: TRBV20-1
j_gene: TRBJ2-5
CDR3aa: CSVSGRKTQYF

abundance: NA
v_gene: TRBV12-5
j_gene: TRBJ1-2
CDR3aa: CASGLDRGGYTF

abundance: NA
v_gene: TRBV13
j_gene: TRBJ1-1
CDR3aa: CASSLTGTGALNTEAFF

abundance: NA
v_gene: TRBV24-1
j_gene: TRBJ1-2
CDR3aa: CATSSSRTGERGYGYTF

abundance: once
v_gene: TRBV9
j_gene: TRBJ2-7
CDR3aa: CASSPGLGTYEQYF

abundance: NA
v_gene: TRBV11-2
j_gene: TRBJ1-4
CDR3aa: CASSSGTGDEKLFF

abundance: NA
v_gene: TRBV6-5
j_gene: TRBJ2-7
CDR3aa: CASRSSGGAYEQYF

abundance: NA
v_gene: TRBV6-2/TRBV6-3
j_gene: TRBJ1-5
CDR3aa: CASSYGRSGGPQHF

abundance: NA
v_gene: TRBV20-1
j_gene: TRBJ1-1
CDR3aa: CSARGAVEAFF

abundance: NA
v_gene: TRBV5-1
j_gene: TRBJ2-3
CDR3aa: CASSLSAQVRDTQYF

abundance: NA
v_gene: TRBV9
j_gene: TRBJ1-4
CDR3aa: CASSTGVGTGVMRKLFF

abundance: NA
v_gene: TRBV25-1
j_gene: TRBJ1-5
CDR3aa: CASSDGASNQPQHF

abundance: NA
v_gene: TRBV6-5
j_gene: TRBJ1-3
CDR3aa: CASSRNRAAGNTIYF